Each of the 19 T cell receptor beta chains below was sequenced from the same sample in a study of T cells after yellow fever vaccination. TCRdb analysed the 5' RACE reads with MiXCR anew, one entry per CDR3 protein. The data hold 110,000 or so distinct CDR3 sequences, with 7.2% observed a single time. The sequences come from CD4+ T cells sorted from PBMCs, collected approximately 47 days after the first yellow fever vaccination. The receptor set was obtained from a man aged 18 to 30 who received the YFV17D yellow fever vaccine.

This clonotype was observed many times. This sequence joins TRBV6-2 or TRBV6-3 and TRBJ2-5; D tentatively fits TRBD1 or TRBD2 (5 bases each). Germline lookup yields CDR1 MNHEY and CDR2 SVGEGT. The CDR3 is made up of 15 amino acids. V was cut by 7 bases and J by 1 base, with 16 bases left in between. This CDR3 is CASNLHRGPQETQYF. DNA for the CDR3: TGTGCCAGCAATTTACATCGGGGCCCCCAAGAGACCCAGTACTTC.

This clonotype was recorded many times. The chain carries TRBV6-5 and TRBJ2-1; D might be TRBD1 (6 bases). Trimming pared 6 bases from V and 2 bases from J, leaving 11 bases between. There are 14 residues in the CDR3. CDR1 is MNHEY, CDR2 SVGAGI, per germline. CDR3 amino acids: CASRQGVAYNEQFF. The CDR3, as DNA: TGTGCCAGCAGACAGGGAGTAGCCTACAATGAGCAGTTCTTC.

This clonotype has a count of ten or more. The genes are TRBV12-3 or TRBV12-4 and TRBJ1-5, with 9 bases that match TRBD1. V lost 5 bases and J lost 6; bases outside the gene matches: 8. The CDR3 sequence is 15 residues long. The CDR3 loop is CASSPDRGLGQPQHF. As DNA, the CDR3 is TGTGCCAGCAGTCCGGACAGGGGTCTGGGTCAGCCCCAGCATTTT.

This clonotype was detected many times. J is TRBJ2-7 and V is TRBV5-5, with 11 bases lining up with TRBD2. This CDR3 has 14 residues. Germline assignment: CDR1 SGHKS and CDR2 YYEKEE (reference sequence). The V and J ends lost 4 bases and 7 bases, in that order; junction bases with no gene match: 7. CDR3 amino acids: CASSTYSGGEEQYV. Here the CDR3 DNA reads TGTGCCAGCAGCACATATAGCGGGGGGGAAGAGCAGTACGTC.

This clonotype was counted a few times. The chain employs TRBV7-3 and TRBJ1-1, with a tentative D call TRBD1 (6 bases). The CDR3 runs to 14 residues. Germline V gene lookup returns CDR1 SGHTA and CDR2 FQGTGA. V was pared by 3 bases and J by 2 bases, with 10 bases between. The DNA of the CDR3 is TGTGCCAGCAGCTTGGGACACGCAAACACTGAAGCTTTCTTT. Its protein is CASSLGHANTEAFF.

This clonotype was seen repeatedly, ten times or more. This chain connects TRBV7-2 to TRBJ2-3, with 7 bases aligning to TRBD1. V shed 4 bases and J 0 bases; nucleotides not matched to a gene: 4. The CDR3 has 15 amino acids. Germline CDR1 and CDR2: SGHTA and FQGNSA. The CDR3 coding sequence is TGTGCCAGCAGCTCCAGGACAGGAAGCACAGATACGCAGTATTTT. Amino acids: CASSSRTGSTDTQYF.

This clonotype was counted many times. The chain is built from TRBV12-3 or TRBV12-4 and TRBJ1-5; D perhaps matches TRBD1 (6 bases). Trimming took off 3 bases at V and 5 bases at J, with 11 bases between the two ends. The CDR3 extends over 14 amino acids. CDR3 residues: CASSFTGRDQPQHF. As DNA, the CDR3 is TGTGCCAGCAGTTTCACAGGGAGGGATCAGCCCCAGCATTTT.

This clonotype showed up many times. The CDR3 sequence: CASSYSTSGVRDTQYF. CDR3 DNA: TGTGCCAGCAGTTACTCCACTAGCGGGGTTCGAGATACGCAGTATTTT. V usage is TRBV6-5 and J usage is TRBJ2-3; 10 bases match TRBD2. V shed 0 bases, J shed 5 bases, and the junction held 5 bases outside the gene matches. The CDR3 runs to 16 residues. CDR1 and CDR2 (germline): MNHEY, SVGAGI.

The table lists this clonotype with many counts. V is TRBV24-1 and J is TRBJ2-1, with D maybe TRBD2 (5 bases). CDR3 length: 14 amino acids. The V gene lost 3 bases and the J gene lost 1 base, with 6 bases spanning the gap. CDR1 KGHDR and CDR2 SFDVKD come from the germline V gene. This CDR3 reads CATSDTRSYNEQFF. CDR3 DNA: TGTGCCACCAGTGATACTAGATCCTACAATGAGCAGTTCTTC.

This clonotype occurred a few times. This chain joins TRBV5-1 and TRBJ2-6; the D gene is possibly TRBD1 (6 bases). Germline V CDR1 and CDR2: SGHRS, YFSETQ. V lost 6 bases, J lost 0 bases, and 16 bases lay in between. This CDR3 is 17 amino acids long. The DNA for the CDR3 is TGCGCCAGCAAAAACACTCTAGGGGGCTCTGGGGCCAACGTCCTGACTTTC. Residues: CASKNTLGGSGANVLTF.

This clonotype was seen many times. J is TRBJ2-7 and V is TRBV7-2; the D gene is possibly TRBD1 (6 bases). Germline V CDR1 and CDR2: SGHTA, FQGNSA. Trimming pared 4 bases from V and 0 bases from J, leaving 16 bases between. The CDR3 covers 16 residues. The CDR3, as DNA: TGTGCCAGCAGCTCCCGCGGACAGAAGAGCTCCTACGAGCAGTACTTC. Translation: CASSSRGQKSSYEQYF.

This clonotype has at least ten counts. This chain uses TRBV6-4 with TRBJ2-1; the match to TRBD1 covers 10 bases. V was clipped by 8 bases and J by 6 bases; unmatched bases: 4. Germline loops: CDR1 MRHNA, CDR2 SNTAGT. The CDR3 length is 13 residues. The DNA for the CDR3 is TGTGCCAGCCGAAGGACAGGGGGCAATGAGCAGTTCTTC. Translating it yields CASRRTGGNEQFF.

This clonotype was counted ten times or more. The chain couples TRBV4-1 to TRBJ2-1; 9 nucleotides agree with TRBD1. Germline CDR1 is MGHRA and CDR2 is YSYEKL. The CDR3 runs to 16 residues. J gave up 8 bases and V 1 base, and 9 bases lay outside the gene matches. The CDR3 loop is CASSQGPGQGHDEQFF. DNA of the CDR3: TGCGCCAGCAGCCAAGGACCGGGACAGGGTCACGATGAGCAGTTCTTC.

The table lists this clonotype with a few counts. V usage is TRBV7-3 and J usage is TRBJ2-1; the D call may be TRBD1 or TRBD2 (5 bases each). The CDR3 covers 16 residues. The V end was cut by 2 bases, the J end by 6 bases, with 17 bases between. The germline CDR1 and CDR2 sequences are SGHTA and FQGTGA. CDR3 bases: TGTGCCAGCAGCTTAGGGGGTCCCCAGAACTCCAATGAGCAGTTCTTC. It yields the protein CASSLGGPQNSNEQFF. Together with reference TRBV7-3 and TRBJ2-1, the CDR3 gives the full variable domain: GAGVSQTPSNKVTEKGKYVELRCDPISGHTALYWYRQSLGQGPEFLIYFQGTGAADDSGLPNDRFFAVRPEGSVSTLKIQRTERGDSAVYLCASSLGGPQNSNEQFFGPGTRLTVL.

This clonotype was seen many times. The chain links TRBV5-1 to TRBJ2-2, with D perhaps TRBD1 (5 bases). The CDR3 has 16 amino acids. V dropped 0 bases and J dropped 2 bases, with 11 bases sitting between them. The germline V gene has CDR1 SGHRS and CDR2 YFSETQ. Here the CDR3 reads CASSLEAQGNTGELFF. The CDR3 coding sequence is TGCGCCAGCAGCTTGGAAGCCCAGGGAAACACCGGGGAGCTGTTTTTT.

The table lists this clonotype with many counts. The chain recombines TRBV2 with TRBJ2-2; 14 bases map to TRBD2. Germline CDR1 is SNHLY and CDR2 is FYNNEI. CDR3 length: 15 amino acids. V was pared by 6 bases and J by 9 bases, with 6 bases of the junction left unmatched. The CDR3 is CASSKGLAGARELFF. DNA of the CDR3: TGTGCCAGCAGCAAGGGACTAGCGGGGGCGAGGGAGCTGTTTTTT.

There are many counts of this clonotype. V gene TRBV18 combines with J gene TRBJ2-5; 12 bases align to TRBD1. From germline, CDR1 is KGHSH and CDR2 LQKENI. With V trimmed by 1 base and J by 4 bases, 4 bases remained unmatched. The CDR3 is 16 amino acids. This chain's CDR3 is CASSPRDRGLGETQYF. DNA for the CDR3: TGTGCCAGCTCACCACGGGACAGGGGGCTCGGAGAGACCCAGTACTTC.

This clonotype showed up just a few times. An end of the junction differs from the germline gene, which may be a read error. The chain couples TRBV6-1 to TRBJ1-2; 7 nucleotides agree with TRBD1. This CDR3 is built from 13 residues. CDR1 is MNHNS, CDR2 SASEGT, per germline. CDR3 sequence (DNA): TGTGCCAGCAGTGTATTACAGGGGCAAGCTTTCTTCTTC. Protein sequence: CASSVLQGQAFFF.

This clonotype was recorded many times. V usage is TRBV5-1 and J usage is TRBJ2-5; no clear D. Trimming removed 5 bases at V and 3 bases at J, with 14 bases between. This CDR3 is 14 amino acids long. CDR1 is SGHRS, CDR2 YFSETQ, per germline. The CDR3 sequence: CASRLVGPKETQYF. Here the CDR3 DNA reads TGCGCCAGCAGGCTGGTCGGTCCCAAAGAGACCCAGTACTTC.